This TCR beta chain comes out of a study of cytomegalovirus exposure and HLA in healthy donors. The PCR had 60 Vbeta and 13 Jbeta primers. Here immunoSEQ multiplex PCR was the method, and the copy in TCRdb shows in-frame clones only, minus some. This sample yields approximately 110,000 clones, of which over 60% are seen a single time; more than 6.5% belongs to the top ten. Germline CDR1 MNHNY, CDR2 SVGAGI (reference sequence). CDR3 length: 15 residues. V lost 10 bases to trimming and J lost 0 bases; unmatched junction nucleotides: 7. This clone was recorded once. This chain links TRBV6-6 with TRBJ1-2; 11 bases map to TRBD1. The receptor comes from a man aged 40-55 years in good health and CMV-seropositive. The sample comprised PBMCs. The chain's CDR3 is CATAGQGVANYGYTF. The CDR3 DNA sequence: TGTGCCACCGCGGGACAGGGGGTTGCTAACTATGGCTACACCTTC.